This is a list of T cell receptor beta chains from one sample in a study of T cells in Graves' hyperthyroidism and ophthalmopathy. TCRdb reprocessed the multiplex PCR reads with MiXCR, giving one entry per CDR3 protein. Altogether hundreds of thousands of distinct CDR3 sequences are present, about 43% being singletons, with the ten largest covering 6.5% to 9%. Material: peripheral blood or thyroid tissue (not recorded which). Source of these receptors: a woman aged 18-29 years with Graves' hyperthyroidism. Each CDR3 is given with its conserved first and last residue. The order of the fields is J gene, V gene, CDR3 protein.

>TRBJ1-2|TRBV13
CASSLGPRQVYGYTF
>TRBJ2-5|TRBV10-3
CAIRDRYFAETQYF
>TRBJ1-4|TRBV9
CASSVGGPGEKLFF
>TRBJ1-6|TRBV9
CAERADRAGNSPLHF
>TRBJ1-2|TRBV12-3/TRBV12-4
CASSLAPLAGKHGYTF
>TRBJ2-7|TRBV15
CATSTNRDRSEYEQYF
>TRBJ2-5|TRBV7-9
CASSLSGGKETQYF
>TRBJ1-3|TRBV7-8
CASSRYIDSPSGNTIYF
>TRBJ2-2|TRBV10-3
CAILKVPGELFF
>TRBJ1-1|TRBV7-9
CASSPWGPNTEAFF
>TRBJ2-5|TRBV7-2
CASSSDDSQETQYF
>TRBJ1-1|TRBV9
CASSPYGGNTEAFF
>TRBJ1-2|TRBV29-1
CSVERGSNYGYTF
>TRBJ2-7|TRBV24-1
CATSDGVLLEQYF
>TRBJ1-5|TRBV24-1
CASSGRLGTGRNQPQHF
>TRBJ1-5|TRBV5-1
CASSARGDRNQPQHF
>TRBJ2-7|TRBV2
CASREGLRGEQYF
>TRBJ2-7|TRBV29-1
CSGGRSKNYEQYF
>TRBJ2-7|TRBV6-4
CASSYRTSRLLPYEQYF
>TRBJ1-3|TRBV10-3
CAAQGTGNTIYF
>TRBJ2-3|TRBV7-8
CASSGKAGYTDTQYF
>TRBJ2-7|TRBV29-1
CSLDSGAPREQYF
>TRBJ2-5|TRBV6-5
CASTLSGQETQYF
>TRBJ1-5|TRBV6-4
CASSYSGGGNQPQHF
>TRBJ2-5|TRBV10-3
CAISSRQGSEETQYF